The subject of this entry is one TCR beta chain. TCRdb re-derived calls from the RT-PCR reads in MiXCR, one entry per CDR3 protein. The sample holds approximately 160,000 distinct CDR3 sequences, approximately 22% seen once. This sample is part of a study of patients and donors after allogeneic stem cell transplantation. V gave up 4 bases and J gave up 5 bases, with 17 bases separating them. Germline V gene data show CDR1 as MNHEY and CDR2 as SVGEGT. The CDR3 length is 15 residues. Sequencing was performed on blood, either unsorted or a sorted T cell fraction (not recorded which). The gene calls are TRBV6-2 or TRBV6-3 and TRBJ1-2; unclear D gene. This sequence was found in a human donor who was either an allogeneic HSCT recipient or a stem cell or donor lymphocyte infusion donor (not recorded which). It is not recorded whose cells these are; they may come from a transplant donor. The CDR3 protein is CASSSGPGEFYGYTF. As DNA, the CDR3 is TGTGCCAGCAGTTCTGGTCCAGGAGAATTTTATGGCTACACCTTC.